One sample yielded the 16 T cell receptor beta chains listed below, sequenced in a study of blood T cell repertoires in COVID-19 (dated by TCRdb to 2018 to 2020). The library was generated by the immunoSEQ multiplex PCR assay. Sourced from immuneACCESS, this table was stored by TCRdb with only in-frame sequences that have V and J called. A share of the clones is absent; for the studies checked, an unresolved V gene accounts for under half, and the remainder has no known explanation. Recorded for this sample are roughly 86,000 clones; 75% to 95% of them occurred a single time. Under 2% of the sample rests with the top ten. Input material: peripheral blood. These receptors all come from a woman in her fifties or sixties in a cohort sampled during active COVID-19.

The CDR3: CASSYSTFGNSYEQYF. The CDR3 DNA is TGTGCCAGCAGTTACTCGACTTTCGGCAACTCCTACGAGCAGTACTTC. This rearrangement joins TRBV6-6 to TRBJ2-7; D is uncertain. V lost 0 bases to trimming and J lost 0 bases, with 12 bases between them. CDR3 length: 16 amino acids. The germline V gene encodes CDR1 MNHNY and CDR2 SVGAGI (reference sequence).

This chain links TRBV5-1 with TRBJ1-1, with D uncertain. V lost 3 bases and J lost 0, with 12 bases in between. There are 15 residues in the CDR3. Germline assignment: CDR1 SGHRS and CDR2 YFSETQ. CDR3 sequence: CASSSTSGLNTEAFF. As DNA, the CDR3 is TGCGCCAGCAGCTCGACGTCTGGGCTGAACACTGAAGCTTTCTTT.

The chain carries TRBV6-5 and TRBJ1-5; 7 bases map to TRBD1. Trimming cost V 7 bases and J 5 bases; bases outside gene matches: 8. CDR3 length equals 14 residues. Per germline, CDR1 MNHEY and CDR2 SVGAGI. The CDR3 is CASTLTGRDQPQHF. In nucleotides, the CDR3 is TGTGCCAGCACCCTGACAGGGAGAGATCAGCCCCAGCATTTT.

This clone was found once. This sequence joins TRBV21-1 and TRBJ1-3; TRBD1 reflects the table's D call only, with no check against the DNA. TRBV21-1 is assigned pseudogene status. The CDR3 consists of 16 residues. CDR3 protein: CASSKATGRSGNTIYF. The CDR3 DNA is TGTGCCAGCAGCAAAGCGACAGGCCGCTCTGGAAACACCATATATTTT.

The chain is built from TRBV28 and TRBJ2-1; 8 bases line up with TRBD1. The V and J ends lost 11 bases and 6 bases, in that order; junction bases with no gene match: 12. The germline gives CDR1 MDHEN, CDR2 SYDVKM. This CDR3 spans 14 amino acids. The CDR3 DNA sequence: TGTGCCTCCCAGAGGTGGGGACAGGTCAATGAGCAGTTCTTC. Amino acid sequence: CASQRWGQVNEQFF.

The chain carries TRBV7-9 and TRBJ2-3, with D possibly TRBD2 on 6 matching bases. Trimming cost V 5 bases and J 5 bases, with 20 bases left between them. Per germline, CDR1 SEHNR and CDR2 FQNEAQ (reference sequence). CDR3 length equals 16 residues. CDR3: CASSAPPGLFEDTQYF. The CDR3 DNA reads TGTGCCAGCAGCGCTCCTCCGGGACTTTTTGAAGATACGCAGTATTTT. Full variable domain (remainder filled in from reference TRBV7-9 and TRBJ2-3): DTGVSQNPRHKITKRGQNVTFRCDPISEHNRLYWYRQTLGQGPEFLTYFQNEAQLEKSRLLSDRFSAERPKGSFSTLEIQRTEQGDSAMYLCASSAPPGLFEDTQYFGPGTRLTVL.

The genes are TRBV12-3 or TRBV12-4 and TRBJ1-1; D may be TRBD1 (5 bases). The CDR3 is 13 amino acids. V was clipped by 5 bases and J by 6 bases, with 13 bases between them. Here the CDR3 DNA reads TGTGCCAGCAGTGAACAGGTCGCAGCTGAAGCTTTCTTT. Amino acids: CASSEQVAAEAFF.

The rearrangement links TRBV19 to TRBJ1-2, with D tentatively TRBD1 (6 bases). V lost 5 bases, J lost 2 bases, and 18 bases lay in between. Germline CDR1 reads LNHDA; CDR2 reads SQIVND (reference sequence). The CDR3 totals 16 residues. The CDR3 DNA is TGTGCCAGTAGTTCTACCCGACAGGTGGTAAACTATGGCTACACCTTC. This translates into CASSSTRQVVNYGYTF.

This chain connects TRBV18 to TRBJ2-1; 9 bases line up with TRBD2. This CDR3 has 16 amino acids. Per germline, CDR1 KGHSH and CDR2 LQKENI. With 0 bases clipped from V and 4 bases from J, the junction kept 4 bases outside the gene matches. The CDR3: CASSPPETSGYNEQFF. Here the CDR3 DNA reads TGTGCCAGCTCACCACCTGAGACTAGCGGATACAATGAGCAGTTCTTC.

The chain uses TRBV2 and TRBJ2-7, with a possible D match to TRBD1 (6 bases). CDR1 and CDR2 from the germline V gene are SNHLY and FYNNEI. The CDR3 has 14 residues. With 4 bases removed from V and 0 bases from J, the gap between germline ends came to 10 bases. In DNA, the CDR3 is TGTGCCAGCAGTGGACAGGTCGTCTCCTACGAGCAGTACTTC. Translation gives CASSGQVVSYEQYF.

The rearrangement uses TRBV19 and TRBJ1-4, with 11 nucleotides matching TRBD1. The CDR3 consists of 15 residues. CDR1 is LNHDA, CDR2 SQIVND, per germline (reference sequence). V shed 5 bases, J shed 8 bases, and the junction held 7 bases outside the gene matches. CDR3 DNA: TGTGCCAGTAGTCCAACCGGGACAGGGGGAGAAAAACTGTTTTTT. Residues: CASSPTGTGGEKLFF.

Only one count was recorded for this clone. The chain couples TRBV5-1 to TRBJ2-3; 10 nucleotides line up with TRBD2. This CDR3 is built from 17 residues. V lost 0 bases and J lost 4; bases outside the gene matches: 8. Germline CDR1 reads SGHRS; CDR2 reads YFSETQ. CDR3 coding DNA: TGCGCCAGCAGCTTGGACCAGCGGGGGGGCCCGGCAGATACGCAGTATTTT. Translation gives CASSLDQRGGPADTQYF. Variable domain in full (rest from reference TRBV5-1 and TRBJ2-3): KAGVTQTPRYLIKTRGQQVTLSCSPISGHRSVSWYQQTPGQGLQFLFEYFSETQRNKGNFPGRFSGRQFSNSRSEMNVSTLELGDSALYLCASSLDQRGGPADTQYFGPGTRLTVL.

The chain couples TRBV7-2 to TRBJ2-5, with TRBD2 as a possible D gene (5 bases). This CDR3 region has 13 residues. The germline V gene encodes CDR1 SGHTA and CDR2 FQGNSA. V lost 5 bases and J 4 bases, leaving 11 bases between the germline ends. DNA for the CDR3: TGTGCCAGCAGCCTAGTGGACTTAGAGACCCAGTACTTC. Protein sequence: CASSLVDLETQYF.

CDR3 DNA sequence: TGCGCCAGCAGCTTGGCCGGGGGGGCAGCGGAGACCCAGTACTTC. The encoded protein is CASSLAGGAAETQYF. The rearrangement joins TRBV5-1 to TRBJ2-5; TRBD2 agrees at 8 bases. The CDR3 has 15 residues. Germline V gene lookup returns CDR1 SGHRS and CDR2 YFSETQ. V trimming: 0 bases; J trimming: 5 bases; junction bases outside the gene matches: 6. The whole variable domain, filled in from reference TRBV5-1 and TRBJ2-5, reads KAGVTQTPRYLIKTRGQQVTLSCSPISGHRSVSWYQQTPGQGLQFLFEYFSETQRNKGNFPGRFSGRQFSNSRSEMNVSTLELGDSALYLCASSLAGGAAETQYFGPGTRLLVL.

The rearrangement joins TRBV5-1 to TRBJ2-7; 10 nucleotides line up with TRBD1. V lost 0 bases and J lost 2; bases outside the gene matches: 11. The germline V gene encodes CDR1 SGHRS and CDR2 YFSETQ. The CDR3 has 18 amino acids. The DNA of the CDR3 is TGCGCCAGCAGCTTGGTACCCGGGACAGGGGTAAACCCCTACGAGCAGTACTTC. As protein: CASSLVPGTGVNPYEQYF.

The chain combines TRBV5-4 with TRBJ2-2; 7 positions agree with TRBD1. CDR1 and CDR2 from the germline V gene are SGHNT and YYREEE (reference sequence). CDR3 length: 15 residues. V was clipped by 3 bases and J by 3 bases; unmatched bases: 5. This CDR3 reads CASSSGQFDTGELFF. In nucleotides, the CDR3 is TGTGCCAGCAGCTCGGGACAGTTCGACACCGGGGAGCTGTTTTTT.